Below, 26 T cell receptor beta chains from the same sample are listed, as sequenced in a study of T cell repertoires in cytomegalovirus infection (dated by TCRdb to the late 2010s). Sample treatment or condition, as interpreted from the label and publication: in vitro stimulation with specific CMV peptide epitopes to enrich CMV-specific T cells. Sequencing was performed on an Illumina HiSeq 1500. TCRdb handled the public reads itself, with Q25 trimming in fastp and clone calling in MiXCR, and kept productive beta chains. CDR3 protein sequences are deduplicated, and each keeps its most common genes and DNA. Here the sample has approximately 340,000 distinct CDR3 sequences; about 27% occur a single time. The ten most abundant clones make up roughly 20% of the sample. What these receptors recognize is not known. Sequenced material: cultured PBMCs, taken from culture after CMV antigen stimulation. These TCRs come from a human donor in good health (CMV status not recorded). Some clones in this sample may be carry-over from other donors' samples.

V and J are TRBV7-8 and TRBJ2-3, with 8 bases lining up with TRBD2. The V gene end was trimmed by 3 bases and the J gene end by 0 bases; junction bases not matched to a gene: 23. There are 22 residues in the CDR3. CDR1 and CDR2 (germline): SGHVS, FQNEAQ. In DNA form, the CDR3 reads TGTGCCAGCAGCTTGGGGTTGCTTAGGAGCGGGAGTATAACCTCTAGCACAGATACGCAGTATTTT. Encoded protein: CASSLGLLRSGSITSSTDTQYF.

J is TRBJ2-7 and V is TRBV6-6, with 9 positions matching TRBD2. This CDR3 comprises 13 residues. Germline lookup yields CDR1 MNHNY and CDR2 SVGAGI (reference sequence). The J segment lost 5 bases and the V segment lost 8 bases, leaving 7 bases of the junction unmatched. The CDR3 nucleotides read TGTGCCAGCCTCGGGAAGCGGGGGGACGAGCAGTACTTC. Protein: CASLGKRGDEQYF.

This clonotype was seen more than once but under ten times. The chain combines TRBV28 with TRBJ2-5; TRBD1 matches at 9 bases. Germline V gene data show CDR1 as MDHEN and CDR2 as SYDVKM. The trim removed 9 bases at V and 0 bases at J, leaving 5 bases unmatched. The CDR3 extends over 14 amino acids. For the CDR3, the DNA is TGTGCCAGTAACAGGGGGCCGGACCAAGAGACCCAGTACTTC. This translates into CASNRGPDQETQYF.

This clonotype was seen only a few times. The chain couples TRBV6-1 to TRBJ2-6, with TRBD1 identical over 7 bases. The CDR3 extends over 17 amino acids. The germline CDR1 and CDR2 sequences are MNHNS and SASEGT. J gave up 2 bases and V 5 bases, and 9 bases lay outside the gene matches. The CDR3 sequence is CASSYTGEITGANVLTF. For the CDR3, the DNA is TGTGCCAGCAGTTACACAGGGGAAATCACTGGGGCCAACGTCCTGACTTTC.

The chain is built from TRBV29-1 and TRBJ2-5, with D unresolved. The CDR3 runs to 12 residues. Germline V gene sequence: CDR1 SQVTM, CDR2 ANQGSEA. Trimming cost V 4 bases and J 3 bases, with 9 bases left between them. CDR3 DNA sequence: TGCAGCGTTGTGTACCGGGAAGAGACCCAGTACTTC. Translated, it gives CSVVYREETQYF.

V gene TRBV28 combines with J gene TRBJ2-3, with TRBD2 identical over 10 bases. The V and J ends lost 3 bases and 3 bases, in that order; junction bases with no gene match: 9. The CDR3 extends over 17 amino acids. The V gene's germline CDR1 is MDHEN and CDR2 SYDVKM. CDR3 residues: CASSFALPSGRTDTQYF. CDR3 bases: TGTGCCAGCAGTTTCGCCCTACCTAGCGGGAGAACAGATACGCAGTATTTT.

Note on this clonotype: With a much larger clone just one base away, this may be a read error. The chain couples TRBV4-1 to TRBJ1-2; TRBD1 matches 11 bases. The CDR3 is made up of 16 amino acids. Trimming took 2 bases from V and 8 from J; bases not matched to a gene: 10. The germline CDR1 and CDR2 sequences are MGHRA and YSYEKL. CDR3 region: CASSQNLGQGAGGYTF. In nucleotides, the CDR3 is TGCGCCAGCAGCCAAAATCTCGGACAGGGGGCTGGCGGCTACACCTTC.

The CDR3 reads CASSEGQGWSYEQYF. CDR3 sequence (DNA): TGTGCCAGCAGTGAAGGACAGGGCTGGTCCTACGAGCAGTACTTC. This chain links TRBV6-1 with TRBJ2-7; TRBD1 agrees at 7 bases. The germline CDR1 and CDR2 sequences are MNHNS and SASEGT. The trim removed 1 base at V and 1 base at J, leaving 4 bases unmatched. CDR3 length equals 15 residues.

The chain links TRBV19 to TRBJ1-5; D might be TRBD1 (5 bases). Germline V gene lookup returns CDR1 LNHDA and CDR2 SQIVND (reference sequence). The V and J ends lost 5 bases and 1 base respectively, with 15 bases between them. The CDR3 runs to 16 residues. The CDR3 DNA reads TGTGCCAGTAGTGGGGTCAGGGTCGAAAGCAATCAGCCCCAGCATTTT. Its translation: CASSGVRVESNQPQHF.

The chain's CDR3 is CASSMTSGGVSQYF. As DNA, the CDR3 is TGTGCCAGCAGCATGACTAGCGGGGGGGTATCGCAGTATTTT. The chain uses TRBV7-3 and TRBJ2-3, with 14 positions matching TRBD2. The length of the CDR3 is 14 residues. V gave up 5 bases and J gave up 10 bases; unmatched junction bases: 5. CDR1 and CDR2 (germline): SGHTA, FQGTGA.

A few counts support this clonotype. The J gene is TRBJ1-6, the V gene TRBV27; possible D gene TRBD1, 6 bases. V shed 10 bases and J shed 6 bases, with 16 bases lying between them. This CDR3 comprises 14 residues. Germline V gene lookup returns CDR1 MNHEY and CDR2 SMNVEV (reference sequence). The CDR3 protein is CATHPGQLNSPLHF. The CDR3 DNA reads TGTGCCACACACCCTGGACAGCTTAATTCACCCCTCCACTTT.

This clonotype appeared once. The chain carries TRBV27 and TRBJ2-1; D gene ambiguous. Germline-derived CDR1 and CDR2 are MNHEY and SMNVEV (reference sequence). V dropped 4 bases and J dropped 0 bases, with 7 bases sitting between them. The CDR3 runs 14 residues. The CDR3 is CASSSHLSYNEQFF. Written as DNA, the CDR3 is TGTGCCAGCAGTTCTCATCTCTCCTACAATGAGCAGTTCTTC.

J is TRBJ2-3 and V is TRBV7-8, with D tentatively TRBD2 (5 bases). The CDR3 sequence is 14 residues long. From germline, CDR1 is SGHVS and CDR2 FQNEAQ. The V and J ends lost 4 bases and 4 bases respectively, with 12 bases between them. The CDR3 DNA reads TGTGCCAGCAGCTCAATTCTCGGGGCAGATACGCAGTATTTT. Its translation: CASSSILGADTQYF.

The V gene is TRBV7-9, the J gene TRBJ2-1; D could derive from TRBD1 or TRBD2 (6 bases each). CDR1 is SEHNR and CDR2 is FQNEAQ in the germline V gene (reference sequence). There are 16 residues in the CDR3. The V end was cut by 7 bases, the J end by 0 bases, with 16 bases between. CDR3 protein: CASTRRGIYSYNEQFF. In nucleotides, the CDR3 is TGTGCCAGCACTCGGAGGGGGATCTACTCCTACAATGAGCAGTTCTTC.

There are a few counts of this clonotype. The chain couples TRBV7-3 to TRBJ2-7; 7 positions agree with TRBD1. Trimming took 5 bases from V and 3 from J; bases not matched to a gene: 7. In germline, CDR1 is SGHTA, CDR2 FQGTGA. This CDR3 is 14 amino acids long. The CDR3 DNA is TGTGCCAGCAGCAAAACAGGGACAGACTACGAGCAGTACTTC. The encoded protein is CASSKTGTDYEQYF. The whole variable domain, filled in from reference TRBV7-3 and TRBJ2-7, reads GAGVSQTPSNKVTEKGKYVELRCDPISGHTALYWYRQSLGQGPEFLIYFQGTGAADDSGLPNDRFFAVRPEGSVSTLKIQRTERGDSAVYLCASSKTGTDYEQYFGPGTRLTVT.

The table lists this clonotype with a few counts. The V and J genes are TRBV7-9 and TRBJ2-7; no firm D call. The CDR3 totals 13 residues. Trimming took off 1 base at V and 3 bases at J, with 7 bases between the two ends. The germline V gene encodes CDR1 SEHNR and CDR2 FQNEAQ (reference sequence). This chain's CDR3 is CASSLEDFYEQYF. The CDR3, as DNA: TGTGCCAGCAGCTTAGAGGATTTCTACGAGCAGTACTTC.

This clonotype was detected a few times. The chain carries TRBV6-5 and TRBJ2-7; TRBD1 might be the D (6 bases). This CDR3 region has 13 residues. Deletions cut 2 bases from V and 3 bases from J, with 8 bases between. The germline CDR1 and CDR2 sequences are MNHEY and SVGAGI. The CDR3 spells CASSYQTGYEQYF. CDR3 nucleotide sequence: TGTGCCAGCAGTTACCAGACAGGCTACGAGCAGTACTTC.

This clonotype was counted a few times. The V gene is TRBV4-2, the J gene TRBJ2-2, with 14 bases fitting TRBD2. From germline, CDR1 is LGHNA and CDR2 YNFKEQ. Unmatched junction bases numbered 6, after V lost 2 bases and J lost 7 bases. There are 17 residues in the CDR3. The CDR3 DNA reads as TGTGCCAGCAGCCAACCGGGACTAGCGGGAGTGGTCGGGGAGCTGTTTTTT. Its translation: CASSQPGLAGVVGELFF.

This clonotype was counted many times. The chain joins TRBV7-9 to TRBJ2-3, with 15 positions matching TRBD2. The CDR3 is 16 residues long. Trimming at V came to 5 bases and at J to 3 bases, leaving 3 bases not matched to a gene. CDR1 SEHNR and CDR2 FQNEAQ come from the germline V gene (reference sequence). The CDR3 bases are TGTGCCAGCAGCACGGGACTAGCGGGGGGTACAGATACGCAGTATTTT. Encoded protein: CASSTGLAGGTDTQYF.

This clonotype occurred once. V gene TRBV18 combines with J gene TRBJ2-2, with D perhaps matching TRBD1 or TRBD2 (5 bases each). With 2 bases removed from V and 0 bases from J, the gap between germline ends came to 10 bases. The germline V gene encodes CDR1 KGHSH and CDR2 LQKENI. This CDR3 has 16 amino acids. In DNA, the CDR3 is TGTGCCAGCTCACCAGGGGCTAGCACGAACACCGGGGAGCTGTTTTTT. Encoded protein: CASSPGASTNTGELFF.

This clonotype appeared a single time. This chain links TRBV7-9 with TRBJ1-2, with 10 bases matching TRBD1. Germline CDR1 SEHNR, CDR2 FQNEAQ (reference sequence). Trimming cost V 6 bases and J 2 bases; bases outside gene matches: 6. The CDR3 is made up of 15 amino acids. The CDR3 is CASRGPGQGNYGYTF. CDR3 DNA sequence: TGTGCCAGCAGGGGACCGGGACAGGGGAACTATGGCTACACCTTC.

At least ten counts were recorded for this clonotype. The V gene is TRBV7-2, the J gene TRBJ1-1, with TRBD1 matching over 9 bases. CDR1 is SGHTA, CDR2 FQGNSA, per germline. There are 14 residues in the CDR3. The ends lost 5 bases at V and 6 bases at J; junction bases unmatched: 7. Here the CDR3 reads CASSPGYRGPEAFF. The CDR3 coding sequence is TGTGCCAGCAGCCCCGGTTACAGGGGGCCTGAAGCTTTCTTT.

This clonotype was seen a few times. The genes are TRBV20-1 and TRBJ2-2; D is perhaps TRBD2 (5 bases). This CDR3 is built from 13 residues. Germline CDR1 DFQATT, CDR2 SNEGSKA (reference sequence). The V and J ends lost 0 bases and 7 bases respectively, with 9 bases between them. CDR3: CSARDVRGGELFF. In nucleotides, the CDR3 is TGCAGTGCTAGAGATGTACGGGGCGGGGAGCTGTTTTTT.

This clonotype has only a few counts. The chain recombines TRBV5-8 with TRBJ1-2; a possible D gene is TRBD1 (5 bases). The V gene's germline CDR1 is SGHTS and CDR2 YDEGEE. CDR3 length: 12 amino acids. V gave up 2 bases and J gave up 5 bases, with 7 bases separating them. This chain's CDR3 is CASSFGTYGYTF. Written as DNA, the CDR3 is TGTGCCAGCAGCTTCGGGACTTATGGCTACACCTTC.

This clonotype has only a few counts. The CDR3 loop is CASSLRRVDTEAFF. The CDR3 DNA follows: TGTGCCAGCAGCTTAAGGCGGGTGGACACTGAAGCTTTCTTT. The rearrangement uses TRBV7-8 and TRBJ1-1, with no clear D. CDR3 length: 14 residues. Trimming stripped 2 bases from V and 3 bases from J, with 10 bases between. Germline V CDR1 and CDR2: SGHVS, FQNEAQ.

This clonotype appeared a few times. Written as DNA, the CDR3 is TGTGCCAGCAGCCTCGACAAGAACTCAAATGAAAAACTGTTTTTT. Its translation: CASSLDKNSNEKLFF. The chain employs TRBV14 and TRBJ1-4; no clear D. The CDR3 extends over 15 amino acids. The germline V and J ends were trimmed by 4 bases and 5 bases, with 14 bases remaining between them. CDR1 SGHDN and CDR2 FVKESK come from the germline V gene.